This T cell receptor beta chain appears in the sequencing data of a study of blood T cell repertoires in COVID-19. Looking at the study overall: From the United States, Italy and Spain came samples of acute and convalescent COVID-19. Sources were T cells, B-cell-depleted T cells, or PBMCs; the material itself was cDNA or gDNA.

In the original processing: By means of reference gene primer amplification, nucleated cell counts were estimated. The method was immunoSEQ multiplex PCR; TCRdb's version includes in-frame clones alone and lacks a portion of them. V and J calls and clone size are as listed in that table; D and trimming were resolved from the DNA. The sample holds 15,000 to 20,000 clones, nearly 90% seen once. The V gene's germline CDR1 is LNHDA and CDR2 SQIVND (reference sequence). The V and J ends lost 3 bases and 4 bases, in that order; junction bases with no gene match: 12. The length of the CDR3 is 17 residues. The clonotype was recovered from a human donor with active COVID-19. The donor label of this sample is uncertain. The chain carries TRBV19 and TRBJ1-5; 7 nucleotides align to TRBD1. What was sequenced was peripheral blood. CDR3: CASSINHVGTANQPQHF. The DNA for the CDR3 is TGTGCCAGTAGTATCAACCATGTGGGGACAGCTAATCAGCCCCAGCATTTT.